A selection of T cell receptor beta chains follows, all from one sample in a study of OX40 agonist ivuxolimab in advanced cancers. The table came from immunoSEQ multiplex PCR; TCRdb's copy has only in-frame clones and leaves some out. The sample has about 74,000 clones, more than 75% seen once; the top ten hold about 1%. Sequenced material: CD4+ or CD8+ T cells sorted from blood, taken in a trial of the OX40 agonist ivuxolimab. These receptors were taken from an adult with an advanced solid tumor such as melanoma, head and neck, liver or kidney cancer. CDR3s include the opening cysteine and the closing phenylalanine or tryptophan. D genes are given only for firm matches. Size is stated for part of the rows, as once, few or many counts, or as a class when the clone is expanded.

D: -; size: -; V: TRBV25-1; J: TRBJ1-2; DNA: TGTGCCAGCAGTGAATCTAGGAAGGGTCTACGCTATGGCTACACCTTC; CDR3: CASSESRKGLRYGYTF
D: -; size: -; V: TRBV5-4; J: TRBJ2-2; DNA: TGTGCCAGCACCCATTTCATCACCGGGGAGCTGTTTTTT; CDR3: CASTHFITGELFF
D: TRBD2; size: -; V: TRBV29-1; J: TRBJ2-1; DNA: TGCAGCGTTGGTAGCGGGGACTACAATGAGCAGTTCTTC; CDR3: CSVGSGDYNEQFF
D: -; size: -; V: TRBV5-1; J: TRBJ1-5; DNA: TGCGCCAGCAGCTTGGCCGGGGATAGCAATCAGCCCCAGCATTTT; CDR3: CASSLAGDSNQPQHF
D: TRBD1; size: -; V: TRBV19; J: TRBJ2-1; DNA: TGTGCCAGTAGTATAGACAGGGGGTCGTACAATGAGCAGTTCTTC; CDR3: CASSIDRGSYNEQFF
D: -; size: -; V: TRBV5-5; J: TRBJ2-3; DNA: TGTGCCAGCAGCCGCCGTAGTGGGACAGGGATTAGCGGGAACGCAGATACGCAGTATTTT; CDR3: CASSRRSGTGISGNADTQYF
D: -; size: -; V: TRBV5-4; J: TRBJ2-6; DNA: TGTGCCAGCAGCGTTGGGGGCTCTGGGGCCAACGTCCTGACTTTC; CDR3: CASSVGGSGANVLTF
D: -; size: -; V: TRBV7-2; J: TRBJ1-2; DNA: TGTGCCAGCAGCTTCGGAGAGGAGGGCTACACCTTC; CDR3: CASSFGEEGYTF
D: TRBD1; size: -; V: TRBV7-8; J: TRBJ1-1; DNA: TGTGCCAGCAGCCTAGGGAACAGGGGCACTGAAGCTTTCTTT; CDR3: CASSLGNRGTEAFF
D: -; size: -; V: TRBV7-2; J: TRBJ2-3; DNA: TGTGCCAGCAGCTACGCAAGGGAAGATCCCCGGTATTTT; CDR3: CASSYAREDPRYF
D: -; size: once; V: TRBV7-3; J: TRBJ2-7; DNA: TGTGCCAGCAGCTTAGGCCGCCGGGGTTCCTACGAGCAGTACTTC; CDR3: CASSLGRRGSYEQYF
D: TRBD2; size: -; V: TRBV4-1; J: TRBJ2-5; DNA: TGCGCCAGCAGCCAAGACCTCGGACTAGCGGGAGTAAGAACTGGAGAGACCCAGTACTTC; CDR3: CASSQDLGLAGVRTGETQYF
D: -; size: once; V: TRBV5-1; J: TRBJ2-7; DNA: TGCGCCAGCAGCTTCGTTGGGACCTCAGGAGCGGGCGCCTACGAGCAGTACTTC; CDR3: CASSFVGTSGAGAYEQYF
D: -; size: -; V: TRBV7-8; J: TRBJ2-3; DNA: TGTGCCAGCAGCTTGAGCCCCACAGGGAGCAGGACAGATACGCAGTATTTT; CDR3: CASSLSPTGSRTDTQYF
D: TRBD1; size: -; V: TRBV5-4; J: TRBJ1-2; DNA: TGTGCCAGCAGCTTTCCCGGGACAGGGGTCTCTTCCCGAAACTATGGCTACACCTTC; CDR3: CASSFPGTGVSSRNYGYTF
D: -; size: few; V: TRBV29-1; J: TRBJ2-7; DNA: TGCAGCGTCACTGAACCCGGGGAGGCCTACGAGCAGTACTTC; CDR3: CSVTEPGEAYEQYF
D: -; size: -; V: TRBV19; J: TRBJ2-7; DNA: TGTGCCAGTAGTATACCAGGGTACGAGCAGTACTTC; CDR3: CASSIPGYEQYF
D: -; size: once; V: TRBV28; J: TRBJ1-2; DNA: TGTGCCAGCAGTTTCGGGAGTAACTATGGCTACACCTTC; CDR3: CASSFGSNYGYTF
D: -; size: -; V: TRBV9; J: TRBJ2-3; DNA: TGTGCCAGCAGCCCCTCCCCCGGGTTTTGGGGGAAGACAGATACGCAGTATTTT; CDR3: CASSPSPGFWGKTDTQYF
D: TRBD2; size: -; V: TRBV5-4; J: TRBJ2-7; DNA: TGTGCCAGCAGCTCGGGACTAGCGGGAATTAGATACGAGCAGTACTTC; CDR3: CASSSGLAGIRYEQYF
D: -; size: -; V: TRBV14; J: TRBJ1-1; DNA: TGTGCCAGCAGCGCTCAGCGGAACACTGAAGCTTTCTTT; CDR3: CASSAQRNTEAFF
D: -; size: -; V: TRBV18; J: TRBJ2-6; DNA: TGTGCCAGCTCACCTACGGGGGCCTCTGGGGCCAACGTCCTGACTTTC; CDR3: CASSPTGASGANVLTF
D: -; size: -; V: TRBV11-2; J: TRBJ2-2; DNA: TGTGCCAGCATTAATAGGTTGGGCAGCCAGGGCGCGAACACCGGGGAGCTGTTTTTT; CDR3: CASINRLGSQGANTGELFF